These 30 T cell receptor beta chains were all obtained from the same sample, sequenced in a study of post-analysis software for immune sequencing data. Study-level points and caveats: Comparison of patients with controls showed about 5 TRBV segments more frequent in patients, TRBV5-6, TRBV5-1 and TRBV20-1 among them.

Unique molecular identifiers were built into the TCR beta cDNA libraries. In TCRdb, the PCR reads were re-called with MiXCR into one record per CDR3 protein. The repertoire has about 800,000 distinct CDR3 sequences, around 27% of them found once; the top ten carry roughly 0.53%. What these receptors recognize is not known. The sample consisted of blood. The receptors were sampled from a girl under 18 with multiple sclerosis.

The chain couples TRBV6-2 or TRBV6-3 to TRBJ2-1; no reliable D call. The V end lost 7 bases, the J end lost 8 bases, and 15 bases lay between the germline ends. CDR3 size: 13 residues. Germline V gene lookup returns CDR1 MNHEY and CDR2 SVGEGT. In DNA form, the CDR3 reads TGTGCCAGCACTCCCGGGCATACCGATGAGCAGTTCTTC. It codes for CASTPGHTDEQFF.

The genes are TRBV29-1 and TRBJ1-3, with a possible D match to TRBD1 (6 bases). The CDR3 is made up of 15 amino acids. The V gene lost 6 bases and the J gene lost 0 bases, with 15 bases spanning the gap. Germline CDR1 and CDR2: SQVTM and ANQGSEA. The CDR3 spells CSVDKGELSGNTIYF. CDR3 sequence (DNA): TGCAGCGTCGATAAGGGGGAACTCTCTGGAAACACCATATATTTT.

This clonotype appeared a single time. The CDR3 bases are TGCAGCGTTGTCGGCTTCCAAAGGGGGAGCGAGCAGTACTTC. Its translation is CSVVGFQRGSEQYF. The chain combines TRBV29-1 with TRBJ2-5; perhaps TRBD1 as D (6 bases). The DNA end favors TRBJ2-7, so the J call may be wrong. This CDR3 is built from 14 residues. Germline CDR1 SQVTM, CDR2 ANQGSEA.

This chain connects TRBV6-2 or TRBV6-3 to TRBJ2-4; 10 nucleotides agree with TRBD1. The CDR3 runs to 15 residues. V gave up 5 bases and J gave up 6 bases; unmatched junction bases: 7. Germline CDR1 and CDR2: MNHEY and SVGEGT. The CDR3 region is CASSHDRTGGNIQYF. The CDR3 nucleotides are TGTGCCAGCAGTCACGACCGGACAGGGGGAAACATTCAGTACTTC.

This clonotype was picked up many times. The rearrangement joins TRBV25-1 to TRBJ2-2, with a tentative D call TRBD2 (6 bases). Germline V gene lookup returns CDR1 MGHDK and CDR2 SYGVNS. The CDR3 loop spans 15 amino acids. Trimming removed 2 bases from V and 4 bases from J, with 11 bases in between. The CDR3 sequence is CASSESAGPTGELFF. The CDR3 DNA is TGTGCCAGCAGTGAAAGCGCGGGGCCCACCGGGGAGCTGTTTTTT.

This clonotype occurred a few times. The genes are TRBV5-1 and TRBJ1-5; 9 nucleotides align to TRBD1. The junction had 2 bases not matched to a gene; V was cut back by 3 bases and J by 4 bases. The length of the CDR3 is 14 residues. Germline CDR1 reads SGHRS; CDR2 reads YFSETQ. The CDR3 loop reads CASSWGTGNQPQHF. CDR3 sequence (DNA): TGCGCCAGCAGCTGGGGGACAGGGAATCAGCCCCAGCATTTT.

The CDR3 loop is CASSSSGGYTF. DNA of the CDR3: TGTGCCAGCAGTTCATCGGGGGGCTACACCTTC. The chain joins TRBV6-5 to TRBJ1-2; D is uncertain. The CDR3 extends over 11 amino acids. The V end was cut by 4 bases, the J end by 8 bases, with 8 bases between. Germline V gene sequence: CDR1 MNHEY, CDR2 SVGAGI.

The V call is TRBV5-1, the J call TRBJ2-1; D ambiguous. CDR3 length: 14 residues. The ends were cut back, 0 bases at V and 3 bases at J, with 7 bases in the middle. Germline lookup yields CDR1 SGHRS and CDR2 YFSETQ. CDR3 amino acids: CASSLAPGYNEQFF. CDR3 nucleotide sequence: TGCGCCAGCAGCTTGGCCCCAGGCTACAATGAGCAGTTCTTC.

This clonotype was seen a handful of times. The CDR3 sequence: CASSQGRTGNTEAFF. In DNA form, the CDR3 reads TGTGCCAGCAGCCAGGGGCGGACAGGGAACACTGAAGCTTTCTTT. This sequence joins TRBV3-1 and TRBJ1-1; 7 positions match TRBD1. This CDR3 contains 15 residues. Germline loops: CDR1 LGHDT, CDR2 YNNKEL (reference sequence). The J segment lost 1 base and the V segment lost 3 bases, leaving 5 bases of the junction unmatched. Looking up the rest from reference TRBV3-1 and TRBJ1-1 gives the full variable domain: DTAVSQTPKYLVTQMGNDKSIKCEQNLGHDTMYWYKQDSKKFLKIMFSYNNKELIINETVPNRFSPKSPDKAHLNLHINSLELGDSAVYFCASSQGRTGNTEAFFGQGTRLTVV.

V is TRBV7-8 and J is TRBJ2-1; TRBD1 aligns across 8 bases. V shed 4 bases and J 2 bases; nucleotides not matched to a gene: 4. Germline V lookup: CDR1 SGHVS, CDR2 FQNEAQ. The CDR3 is 15 residues long. CDR3 nucleotides: TGTGCCAGCAGCTCCCGGGACAGGCCCTACAATGAGCAGTTCTTC. Translating gives CASSSRDRPYNEQFF.

This chain links TRBV6-2 or TRBV6-3 with TRBJ1-2, with 7 bases matching TRBD1. The CDR3 runs to 13 residues. Losses at the gene ends were 6 bases for V and 3 bases for J; bases not matched to a gene: 4. Germline V gives CDR1 MNHEY, CDR2 SVGEGT. The chain's CDR3 is CASRITGDYGYTF. The DNA of the CDR3 is TGTGCCAGCAGGATTACAGGGGACTATGGCTACACCTTC.

The rearrangement joins TRBV27 to TRBJ2-4; D might be TRBD2 (5 bases). V was pared by 0 bases and J by 1 base, with 13 bases between. The CDR3 runs 17 residues. Germline CDR1 is MNHEY and CDR2 is SMNVEV (reference sequence). The CDR3 sequence is CASSLSGRALAKNIQYF. Here the CDR3 DNA reads TGTGCCAGCAGTTTATCGGGGAGAGCACTTGCCAAAAACATTCAGTACTTC.

The chain employs TRBV5-1 and TRBJ1-5, with D unresolved. V gave up 0 bases and J gave up 0 bases, with 7 bases separating them. The CDR3 length is 15 residues. The V gene's germline CDR1 is SGHRS and CDR2 YFSETQ. CDR3 DNA: TGCGCCAGCAGCTTGGGAGTAAGTAGCAATCAGCCCCAGCATTTT. It codes for CASSLGVSSNQPQHF.

The CDR3 DNA follows: TGCGCCAGCAGCTTAGAGGTGGGCAGGTCGGCCTACGAGCAGTACTTC. Encoded protein: CASSLEVGRSAYEQYF. The V call is TRBV5-1, the J call TRBJ2-7; D gene ambiguous. The CDR3 has 16 residues. The ends were cut back, 2 bases at V and 2 bases at J, with 17 bases in the middle. Germline CDR1 and CDR2: SGHRS and YFSETQ.

The chain couples TRBV29-1 to TRBJ1-5, with D unresolved. Germline values: CDR1 SQVTM, CDR2 ANQGSEA. Trimming took off 5 bases at V and 6 bases at J, with 17 bases between the two ends. The CDR3 sequence is 14 residues long. The CDR3 protein is CSVLSPTEGQPQHF. CDR3 bases: TGCAGCGTTCTGAGCCCAACCGAGGGTCAGCCCCAGCATTTT.

This clonotype was observed a handful of times. The CDR3 coding sequence is TGCAGCGACCTTTGGGACCCTGCGGGCTACACCTTC. Translated, it gives CSDLWDPAGYTF. The gene calls are TRBV29-1 and TRBJ1-2, with D possibly matching TRBD1 (5 bases). Germline CDR1 and CDR2: SQVTM and ANQGSEA. The CDR3 loop spans 12 amino acids. V dropped 7 bases and J dropped 8 bases, with 17 bases sitting between them.

Only a few counts were recorded for this clonotype. The chain joins TRBV10-3 to TRBJ2-6; D unresolved. Germline values: CDR1 ENHRY, CDR2 SYGVKD. V dropped 1 base and J dropped 2 bases, with 6 bases sitting between them. This CDR3 contains 15 residues. DNA for the CDR3: TGTGCCATCAGTGAGTTAGGGACTGGGGCCAACGTCCTGACTTTC. It yields the protein CAISELGTGANVLTF.

The chain recombines TRBV7-2 with TRBJ2-7, with TRBD1 identical over 7 bases. V was pared by 4 bases and J by 3 bases, with 3 bases of the junction left unmatched. The CDR3 consists of 13 residues. CDR1 and CDR2 from the germline V gene are SGHTA and FQGNSA. CDR3 sequence: CASSSDRIYEQYF. In nucleotides, the CDR3 is TGTGCCAGCAGCTCGGACAGGATCTACGAGCAGTACTTC.

The rearrangement uses TRBV7-2 and TRBJ2-1; D might be TRBD2 (5 bases). The length of the CDR3 is 14 residues. Germline V gene data show CDR1 as SGHTA and CDR2 as FQGNSA. V was clipped by 6 bases and J by 3 bases, with 12 bases between them. The CDR3 here is CASRAEGHYNEQFF. The CDR3 region has the DNA TGTGCCAGCAGAGCTGAGGGTCACTACAATGAGCAGTTCTTC. Full variable domain (outside the CDR3, taken from reference TRBV7-2 and TRBJ2-1): GAGVSQSPSNKVTEKGKDVELRCDPISGHTALYWYRQSLGQGLEFLIYFQGNSAPDKSGLPSDRFSAERTGGSVSTLTIQRTQQEDSAVYLCASRAEGHYNEQFFGPGTRLTVL.

The genes are TRBV6-1 and TRBJ2-3; D is ambiguous. V lost 5 bases, J lost 3 bases, and 12 bases lay in between. CDR3 length: 14 residues. Germline V lookup: CDR1 MNHNS, CDR2 SASEGT. The CDR3 DNA is TGTGCCAGCAGTTCGACAATTCCGACAGATACGCAGTATTTT. It specifies CASSSTIPTDTQYF.

The chain couples TRBV12-3 or TRBV12-4 to TRBJ1-1; unclear D gene. There are 17 residues in the CDR3. The V gene lost 2 bases and the J gene lost 1 base, with 17 bases spanning the gap. This chain's CDR3 is CASSLSGVGPSNTEAFF. In DNA, the CDR3 is TGTGCCAGCAGTTTAAGCGGCGTCGGGCCCTCGAACACTGAAGCTTTCTTT.

The V and J genes are TRBV6-1 and TRBJ1-1; D is undetermined. Germline CDR1 and CDR2: MNHNS and SASEGT. This CDR3 contains 16 residues. Trimming removed 2 bases at V and 6 bases at J, with 19 bases between. CDR3 DNA sequence: TGTGCCAGCAGTGAAACCCTGGAGAGAACTAACTCTGAAGCTTTCTTT. This translates into CASSETLERTNSEAFF.

The V gene is TRBV20-1, the J gene TRBJ2-5; D remains ambiguous. The CDR3 extends over 13 amino acids. V shed 0 bases and J shed 3 bases, with 8 bases lying between them. The V gene's germline CDR1 is DFQATT and CDR2 SNEGSKA (reference sequence). For the CDR3, the DNA is TGCAGTGCTAGAGATCCGGAGAAAGAGACCCAGTACTTC. Amino acids: CSARDPEKETQYF.

The rearrangement links TRBV29-1 to TRBJ2-5; 8 bases agree with TRBD1. Germline assignment: CDR1 SQVTM and CDR2 ANQGSEA. This CDR3 spans 15 amino acids. With V trimmed by 4 bases and J by 11 bases, 18 bases remained unmatched. CDR3: CSVVHTGGRWNEQYF. The CDR3 coding sequence is TGCAGCGTTGTGCATACAGGGGGAAGGTGGAATGAGCAGTACTTC.

This sequence joins TRBV20-1 and TRBJ2-7; D may correspond to TRBD1 or TRBD2 (5 bases each). The V end lost 3 bases, the J end lost 0 bases, and 18 bases lay between the germline ends. Germline V CDR1 and CDR2: DFQATT, SNEGSKA (reference sequence). The CDR3 runs to 16 residues. The DNA for the CDR3 is TGCAGTGCTAGGTTATTCCGGGCTGGGACCTCCTACGAGCAGTACTTC. This sequence encodes CSARLFRAGTSYEQYF.

This clonotype has just a few counts. The CDR3 DNA follows: TGTGCCAGCAGGGGAGGACGGGGGAGGGAAGAGACCCAGTACTTC. This sequence encodes CASRGGRGREETQYF. The V gene is TRBV7-9, the J gene TRBJ2-5; the match to TRBD2 covers 7 bases. Germline CDR1 reads SEHNR; CDR2 reads FQNEAQ (reference sequence). The length of the CDR3 is 15 residues. V shed 6 bases and J 3 bases; nucleotides not matched to a gene: 10. The whole variable domain, filled in from reference TRBV7-9 and TRBJ2-5, reads DTGVSQNPRHKITKRGQNVTFRCDPISEHNRLYWYRQTLGQGPEFLTYFQNEAQLEKSRLLSDRFSAERPKGSFSTLEIQRTEQGDSAMYLCASRGGRGREETQYFGPGTRLLVL.

This clonotype was observed many times. The chain has TRBV6-5 and TRBJ1-5; perhaps TRBD1 as D (5 bases). Germline V gene lookup returns CDR1 MNHEY and CDR2 SVGAGI. The CDR3 has 14 amino acids. Trimming stripped 5 bases from V and 6 bases from J, with 14 bases between. The CDR3: CASSRAGGSQPQHF. The CDR3 region has the DNA TGTGCCAGCAGTCGGGCGGGGGGGAGTCAGCCCCAGCATTTT.

The CDR3 protein is CASSPVLAYGYTF. In nucleotides, the CDR3 is TGCGCCAGCAGCCCGGTTTTGGCCTATGGCTACACCTTC. V usage is TRBV5-1 and J usage is TRBJ1-2, with D uncertain. The CDR3 spans 13 residues. With 4 bases removed from V and 4 bases from J, the gap between germline ends came to 11 bases. CDR1 and CDR2 from the germline V gene are SGHRS and YFSETQ.

This chain joins TRBV13 and TRBJ2-3, with unresolved D. Germline V gene sequence: CDR1 PRHDT, CDR2 FYEKMQ (reference sequence). This CDR3 is built from 14 residues. The ends were cut back, 5 bases at V and 2 bases at J, with 11 bases in the middle. The CDR3 here is CASSLYQSTDTQYF. The CDR3 DNA is TGTGCCAGCAGCCTGTACCAGTCCACAGATACGCAGTATTTT.

The gene calls are TRBV20-1 and TRBJ2-5, with a weak D call TRBD1 (6 bases). Between the trimmed V and J ends, which lost 5 bases and 5 bases, there was a span of 18 bases. The germline V gene has CDR1 DFQATT and CDR2 SNEGSKA (reference sequence). This CDR3 spans 14 amino acids. The CDR3 DNA follows: TGCAGTGCTTACGAGATACAGGGTCTGGAGACCCAGTACTTC. This encodes CSAYEIQGLETQYF.